One sample yielded the 30 T cell receptor beta chains listed below, sequenced in a study of T cell clones after liver transplantation. The method was immunoSEQ multiplex PCR; TCRdb's version includes in-frame clones alone and lacks a portion of them. The data show around 71,000 clones, 80% seen once. The sequenced sample was CD4+ T cells from blood, obtained 12 months after liver transplant. These receptors originate from a human patient who received a liver transplant. The T cells may come from the graft donor.

The chain uses TRBV5-1 and TRBJ2-3, with TRBD2 identical over 11 bases. With 1 base clipped from V and 2 bases from J, the junction kept 3 bases outside the gene matches. This CDR3 is 16 amino acids long. In germline, CDR1 is SGHRS, CDR2 YFSETQ. CDR3: CASSLTSGSYTDTQYF. CDR3 bases: TGCGCCAGCAGCTTGACTAGCGGGAGCTACACAGATACGCAGTATTTT.

V usage is TRBV7-2 and J usage is TRBJ2-7, with D unresolved. This CDR3 has 12 amino acids. Looked up from germline, CDR1 is SGHTA and CDR2 is FQGNSA. V lost 3 bases and J lost 5, with 8 bases in between. CDR3 sequence (DNA): TGTGCCAGCAGCTTCGGCCCCCACGAGCAGTACTTC. Translation gives CASSFGPHEQYF.

The chain is built from TRBV28 and TRBJ1-4, with D unresolved. This CDR3 is 13 amino acids long. V lost 9 bases, J lost 4 bases, and 12 bases lay in between. Per germline, CDR1 MDHEN and CDR2 SYDVKM. CDR3 residues: CASSGRVNEKLFF. The CDR3 DNA reads as TGTGCCAGTTCGGGGAGAGTTAATGAAAAACTGTTTTTT.

This chain uses TRBV7-2 with TRBJ2-5, with D perhaps matching TRBD1 (6 bases). This CDR3 comprises 15 residues. Trimming took 3 bases from V and 5 from J, leaving 16 bases between them. Germline V lookup: CDR1 SGHTA, CDR2 FQGNSA. The DNA for the CDR3 is TGTGCCAGCAGCTTTAGGTCAGGGGTTGAGGAGACCCAGTACTTC. It is translated as CASSFRSGVEETQYF.

Regarding this clone: Other DNA variants within this sample encode the same CDR3. The gene calls are TRBV9 and TRBJ2-7, with D possibly being TRBD1 or TRBD2 (5 bases each). With 2 bases removed from V and 4 bases from J, the gap between germline ends came to 13 bases. The germline CDR1 and CDR2 sequences are SGDLS and YYNGEE. The CDR3 spans 14 residues. CDR3 nucleotides: TGTGCCAGCAGCGTTGGCCAGGGAGCATACGAGCAGTACTTC. As protein: CASSVGQGAYEQYF.

V usage is TRBV5-6 and J usage is TRBJ1-1; D is unresolved. V was pared by 2 bases and J by 1 base, with 3 bases between. Germline assignment: CDR1 SGHDT and CDR2 YYEEEE. The CDR3 has 12 amino acids. CDR3 DNA: TGTGCCAGCAGCTTCACGAACACTGAAGCTTTCTTT. Translated, it gives CASSFTNTEAFF.

This chain connects TRBV28 to TRBJ1-1; D remains ambiguous. Germline V CDR1 and CDR2: MDHEN, SYDVKM. Between the trimmed V and J ends, which lost 10 bases and 13 bases, there was a span of 19 bases. The length of the CDR3 is 11 residues. Here the CDR3 reads CATSARKRVFF. CDR3 nucleotide sequence: TGTGCCACCAGCGCGCGTAAGAGGGTTTTCTTT.

The chain couples TRBV5-6 to TRBJ1-1; the match to TRBD1 covers 7 bases. CDR1 and CDR2 from the germline V gene are SGHDT and YYEEEE. This CDR3 is built from 13 residues. The V segment lost 2 bases and the J segment 10 bases; nucleotides outside the gene matches: 8. CDR3 nucleotides: TGTGCCAGCAGCTTTGGGAAGGGGGCTAGAGCTTTCTTT. This encodes CASSFGKGARAFF.

This sequence joins TRBV7-2 and TRBJ2-1; D is tentatively TRBD1 or TRBD2 (5 bases each). Germline CDR1 is SGHTA and CDR2 is FQGNSA. V was clipped by 5 bases and J by 5 bases, with 16 bases between them. The length of the CDR3 is 15 residues. CDR3 in DNA: TGTGCCAGCAGCCCGTCCGGGACCTTCGACAATGAGCAGTTCTTC. Residues: CASSPSGTFDNEQFF.

The chain combines TRBV7-2 with TRBJ1-2; no firm D call. Germline CDR1 reads SGHTA; CDR2 reads FQGNSA. Trimming left V 5 bases short and J 2 bases short, with 9 bases between. This CDR3 comprises 13 residues. CDR3 in amino acids: CASSETPNYGYTF. For the CDR3, the DNA is TGTGCCAGCAGCGAGACACCGAACTATGGCTACACCTTC.

The chain employs TRBV29-1 and TRBJ2-5; D may correspond to TRBD1 or TRBD2 (5 bases each). The germline CDR1 and CDR2 sequences are SQVTM and ANQGSEA. The CDR3 is 14 amino acids. V was cut by 5 bases and J by 3 bases, with 16 bases left in between. The CDR3 protein is CSVIRWGREETQYF. Here the CDR3 DNA reads TGCAGCGTTATAAGATGGGGACGGGAAGAGACCCAGTACTTC.

The J gene is TRBJ2-6, the V gene TRBV6-5, with TRBD1 as a possible D gene (6 bases). Trimming removed 0 bases at V and 8 bases at J, with 14 bases between. Per germline, CDR1 MNHEY and CDR2 SVGAGI. The CDR3 runs 16 residues. The CDR3 nucleotides read TGTGCCAGCAGTTACTCCGTCAGGGGCAAGTCCAACGTCCTGACTTTC. It yields the protein CASSYSVRGKSNVLTF.

This sequence joins TRBV7-2 and TRBJ1-1, with D possibly being TRBD1 (5 bases). The V end was cut by 1 base, the J end by 7 bases, with 16 bases between. Germline V gene data show CDR1 as SGHTA and CDR2 as FQGNSA. CDR3 length equals 15 residues. As DNA, the CDR3 is TGTGCCAGCAGCTTAGATTCGGGGGATCGTGGTGAAGCTTTCTTT. This encodes CASSLDSGDRGEAFF.

This clone was observed a handful of times. V is TRBV6-6 and J is TRBJ2-5; D uncertain. Trimming removed 5 bases at V and 3 bases at J, with 4 bases between. Germline loops: CDR1 MNHNY, CDR2 SVGAGI (reference sequence). This CDR3 has 11 amino acids. The CDR3 sequence is CASSPKETQYF. CDR3 DNA: TGTGCCAGCAGTCCCAAAGAGACCCAGTACTTC.

The rearrangement uses TRBV19 and TRBJ2-6; the D is unclear. CDR3 size: 15 residues. Germline V gives CDR1 LNHDA, CDR2 SQIVND (reference sequence). Trimming shortened V by 9 bases and J by 0 bases, and 12 bases separated the two germline ends. CDR3 residues: CASSVSNSGANVLTF. The CDR3 DNA reads TGTGCCAGCTCAGTTTCTAACTCTGGGGCCAACGTCCTGACTTTC.

The chain uses TRBV28 and TRBJ1-3; D gene ambiguous. CDR3 size: 14 residues. Looked up from germline, CDR1 is MDHEN and CDR2 is SYDVKM. The ends were cut back, 5 bases at V and 0 bases at J, with 8 bases in the middle. CDR3 region: CASSVSSSGNTIYF. CDR3 coding DNA: TGTGCCAGCAGTGTCTCGAGCTCTGGAAACACCATATATTTT.

This clone was seen a handful of times. This chain uses TRBV6-5 with TRBJ1-1; 7 positions match TRBD1. The CDR3 contains 15 residues. Per germline, CDR1 MNHEY and CDR2 SVGAGI. The V segment lost 8 bases and the J segment 1 base; nucleotides outside the gene matches: 10. CDR3: CASPLNRGSNTEAFF. In nucleotides, the CDR3 is TGTGCCAGCCCCCTGAACAGGGGATCGAACACTGAAGCTTTCTTT.

The genes are TRBV19 and TRBJ1-5; 9 bases match TRBD1. With V trimmed by 11 bases and J by 5 bases, 7 bases remained unmatched. This CDR3 has 13 amino acids. CDR1 and CDR2 from the germline V gene are LNHDA and SQIVND (reference sequence). The chain's CDR3 is CAVSWTGDQPQHF. The CDR3 DNA follows: TGTGCCGTCAGCTGGACAGGGGATCAGCCCCAGCATTTT. The entire variable domain, with the rest obtained from reference TRBV19 and TRBJ1-5, is as follows: DGGITQSPKYLFRKEGQNVTLSCEQNLNHDAMYWYRQDPGQGLRLIYYSQIVNDFQKGDIAEGYSVSREKKESFPLTVTSAQKNPTAFYLCAVSWTGDQPQHFGDGTRLSIL.

This rearrangement joins TRBV7-2 to TRBJ2-1; TRBD2 matches 10 bases. This CDR3 comprises 15 residues. With V trimmed by 5 bases and J by 7 bases, 8 bases remained unmatched. The V gene's germline CDR1 is SGHTA and CDR2 FQGNSA. The CDR3 coding sequence is TGTGCCAGCAGCGAAGGAGGTAGCGGGGGGAATGAGCAGTTCTTC. Translating it yields CASSEGGSGGNEQFF.

The chain recombines TRBV4-1 with TRBJ2-1; the match to TRBD2 covers 8 bases. The V segment lost 0 bases and the J segment 9 bases; nucleotides outside the gene matches: 10. Per germline, CDR1 MGHRA and CDR2 YSYEKL. The CDR3 loop spans 16 amino acids. CDR3 residues: CASSQEGAGTRREQFF. The CDR3 nucleotides read TGCGCCAGCAGCCAAGAGGGCGCCGGGACTAGACGTGAGCAGTTCTTC.

The chain employs TRBV30 and TRBJ1-1; tentatively, D is TRBD1 (6 bases). Germline V gene lookup returns CDR1 GTSNPN and CDR2 SVGIG (reference sequence). Trimming removed 4 bases from V and 0 bases from J, with 12 bases in between. The CDR3 length is 14 residues. The CDR3: CAWIRTDLNTEAFF. The CDR3 coding sequence is TGTGCCTGGATCAGGACAGATCTGAACACTGAAGCTTTCTTT.

V and J are TRBV28 and TRBJ2-3, with D tentatively TRBD2 (6 bases). The V and J ends lost 5 bases and 3 bases respectively, with 15 bases between them. Per the germline V gene, CDR1 is MDHEN and CDR2 is SYDVKM. This CDR3 contains 15 residues. The CDR3 spells CASSPLAEITDTQYF. CDR3 DNA sequence: TGTGCCAGCAGTCCCTTAGCGGAAATAACAGATACGCAGTATTTT. The full variable domain, in which reference TRBV28 and TRBJ2-3 provide the parts outside the CDR3, is DVKVTQSSRYLVKRTGEKVFLECVQDMDHENMFWYRQDPGLGLRLIYFSYDVKMKEKGDIPEGYSVSREKKERFSLILESASTNQTSMYLCASSPLAEITDTQYFGPGTRLTVL.

The rearrangement joins TRBV29-1 to TRBJ1-1, with D perhaps TRBD1 (5 bases). V was trimmed by 7 bases and J by 3 bases, leaving 12 bases between them. Germline CDR1 and CDR2: SQVTM and ANQGSEA. The CDR3 runs 12 residues. The CDR3 region is CSAGTEYTEAFF. The CDR3 bases are TGCAGCGCTGGGACGGAGTACACTGAAGCTTTCTTT.

The chain couples TRBV28 to TRBJ2-7; 7 nucleotides line up with TRBD2. There are 15 residues in the CDR3. The germline gives CDR1 MDHEN, CDR2 SYDVKM. The J segment lost 1 base and the V segment lost 10 bases, leaving 13 bases of the junction unmatched. CDR3 residues: CATFTPASGSYEQYF. The DNA for the CDR3 is TGTGCCACCTTCACCCCGGCTAGCGGTTCCTACGAGCAGTACTTC.

The chain links TRBV5-4 to TRBJ2-5; 7 bases match TRBD2. CDR1 and CDR2 (germline): SGHNT, YYREEE (reference sequence). The CDR3 extends over 14 amino acids. The V segment lost 2 bases and the J segment 5 bases; nucleotides outside the gene matches: 6. The chain's CDR3 is CASSFRREGETQYF. The DNA of the CDR3 is TGTGCCAGCAGCTTTAGGAGGGAGGGGGAGACCCAGTACTTC.

The chain is built from TRBV7-2 and TRBJ1-1; D is unclear. Germline lookup yields CDR1 SGHTA and CDR2 FQGNSA. Trimming pared 4 bases from V and 2 bases from J, leaving 11 bases between. The CDR3 is 14 amino acids. Written as DNA, the CDR3 is TGTGCCAGCAGCTCTGGCGGCGGTAACACTGAAGCTTTCTTT. This codes for CASSSGGGNTEAFF.

In its sample, this clone was seen once. This chain links TRBV7-9 with TRBJ1-1; maybe TRBD1 (6 bases). Germline values: CDR1 SEHNR, CDR2 FQNEAQ (reference sequence). V lost 4 bases and J 2 bases, leaving 17 bases between the germline ends. The CDR3 has 16 amino acids. CDR3 sequence: CASSSALQGSNTEAFF. The CDR3 DNA is TGTGCCAGCAGCTCCGCCTTACAGGGCTCTAACACTGAAGCTTTCTTT.

V usage is TRBV4-3 and J usage is TRBJ1-5, with TRBD1 as a possible D gene (5 bases). The CDR3 runs 13 residues. CDR1 and CDR2 from the germline V gene are LGHNA and YSLEER. V dropped 4 bases and J dropped 4 bases, with 8 bases sitting between them. CDR3 region: CASSLHRNQPQHF. CDR3 DNA: TGCGCCAGCAGCCTTCACAGGAATCAGCCCCAGCATTTT.

The rearrangement joins TRBV28 to TRBJ2-5; 11 positions match TRBD2. Germline trimming cut 5 bases from V and 5 bases from J; bases unmatched to any gene: 10. Germline-derived CDR1 and CDR2 are MDHEN and SYDVKM. This CDR3 region has 16 residues. The CDR3 sequence is CASSVSLAGVRETQYF. The DNA of the CDR3 is TGTGCCAGCAGTGTGTCACTAGCGGGAGTTCGGGAGACCCAGTACTTC.

This clone was picked up one time. The chain joins TRBV2 to TRBJ1-1, with D uncertain. Germline CDR1 reads SNHLY; CDR2 reads FYNNEI. This CDR3 is built from 13 residues. The germline V and J ends were trimmed by 7 bases and 1 base, with 10 bases remaining between them. As DNA, the CDR3 is TGTGCCAGCACCTCGGACGGGAACACTGAAGCTTTCTTT. Its translation: CASTSDGNTEAFF.